This TCR beta chain is from a study of T cell repertoires in cytomegalovirus infection. Study information: Selection of CMV epitopes for the study included recently identified HLA-C-restricted and well-studied HLA-B-restricted ones. Signatures in public TCR beta sequences pointed to both CMV infection and matching HLA type.

General study results and limits: The cumulative frequency of public TCR beta families identified carriers of CMV plus the relevant HLA. HLA-C-restricted CMV-specific TCR beta clonotypes were dominant in the ex vivo response.

A single record per CDR3 protein comes from TCRdb applying MiXCR to the reads. The sample consists of fewer than 350,000 distinct CDR3 sequences, roughly 29% of them appearing once. Germline values: CDR1 MNHNS, CDR2 SASEGT. J gave up 0 bases and V 9 bases, and 5 bases lay outside the gene matches. The CDR3 has 14 residues. In this sample, this clonotype turned up a few times. Antigen unknown. V gene TRBV6-1 combines with J gene TRBJ2-3; 8 bases match TRBD2. This sample comprised cultured PBMCs, obtained from culture after CMV antigen stimulation. The TCR comes from a human donor in good health (CMV status not recorded). Some clones in this sample may be carry-over from other donors' samples. The CDR3 loop reads CASRLALSTDTQYF. The CDR3 DNA follows: TGTGCCAGTAGACTAGCGCTTAGCACAGATACGCAGTATTTT.